The entry below gives a single TCR beta chain sequence along with its context. The target of this receptor is not known. The record has no base qualities; no much larger clone is one base away. The sample belongs to a study of response to subunit inactivated influenza vaccine (dated by TCRdb to 2016 to 2018). Describing the broader study: Deep quantitative profiling of the T cell receptor repertoire was used in the study to follow responses to a trivalent subunit inactivated influenza vaccine.

Library generation was performed with RT-PCR. The instrument was an Illumina HiSeq 2500. Starting from the raw public reads, TCRdb applied fastp trimming at Q25, assembled clones with MiXCR and retained in-frame beta chains. Rows with a matching CDR3 protein are joined into one entry that keeps the most common DNA and genes. This sample comprises 650,000 to 800,000 distinct CDR3 sequences, 15% to 20% of them detected only once. The ten largest clones capture about 11% of the sample. The paper's findings and limits, for the study overall: The authors suggested that each seasonal influenza vaccination may recruit only a limited number of new T cells.

The cysteine opens and the phenylalanine closes a CDR3 of 16 amino acids. Only the CDR3 region is kept as DNA, spanning 48 bases read in frame from base 1. Trimmed from V: 5 bases; trimmed from J: 5 bases; junction bases lacking a gene match: 10. The germline V gene provides CDR1 SGHRS and CDR2 YFSETQ. The V gene is TRBV5-1 and the J gene is TRBJ2-7, and TRBD2 aligns with 13 junction nucleotides. The sequence was collected from a man aged 50 to 60 who received an inactivated influenza vaccine. Donor details come from another sample of the same person, matched by shared clones. Sequencing was performed on PBMCs from blood, taken roughly 5 days after vaccination. The nucleotide sequence reads as follows: TGCGCCAGCAGATTTGGGACTAGCGGGATGAGCGACGAGCAGTACTTC. It translates as CASRFGTSGMSDEQYF.